A few counts support the clone carrying this TCR beta chain. Its specificity is unknown. CDR3 size: 14 residues. J lost 5 bases, V lost 4 bases, and 6 bases had no gene match. In germline, CDR1 is SGHRS, CDR2 YFSETQ. This specimen belongs to a study of beta chain features in type 1 diabetes. Study-level information: Sorted cells numbering roughly 98,000,000 were examined across all samples. Regarding the study as a whole: In patients and controls equally, PCR might favor templates that are shorter. Insertions were fewer and deletions more numerous at VDJ junctions in type 1 diabetes patients. Among all four CD4+ subsets, Type 1 diabetes patients had TCRB CDR3s that were moderately but significantly shorter.

Expressed TCRB transcripts were sequenced, since all the RNA that had been isolated was reverse transcribed. The repertoire was sequenced with immunoSEQ multiplex PCR; TCRdb's copy has only in-frame clones and lacks some. The sample includes around 340,000 clones, around 8.5% seen only once; the top ten take roughly 1%. Markers CD45RO/CCR7/CD25/CD127/CD95/CD27 served to sort CD4+ naive, central memory, regulatory and stem cell-like memory cells. The receptor's source is a man aged 25 to 40 with type 1 diabetes. The genes are TRBV5-1 and TRBJ1-1; 9 bases are shared with TRBD1. The sequencing input was central memory CD4+ T cells from blood. As DNA, the CDR3 is TGCGCCAGCAGCATGAAGGACAGGGGAACTGAAGCTTTCTTT. It encodes CASSMKDRGTEAFF.